Below, one TCR beta chain is given with its context. Its antigen remains unidentified. This sample stems from a study of cytomegalovirus exposure and HLA in healthy donors. Study-level findings and limits: Analyzed later, most CMV-associated TCR beta chains appeared HLA-restricted. Later, an analysis showed that TCR beta chains associated with HLA were more clonally expanded than others that were equally common.

PCR was performed using 60 Vbeta and 13 Jbeta primers. The assay was immunoSEQ multiplex PCR, and TCRdb's table has in-frame clones only and misses some. The repertoire holds some 190,000 clones, with 82% as singletons. Trimming removed 1 base from V and 4 bases from J; junction bases left unmatched: 1. Germline V gene lookup returns CDR1 SGHTA and CDR2 FQGNSA. The CDR3 is 14 amino acids. Sequencing used PBMCs. This TCR was sampled from a man in his forties or fifties in good health and CMV-seronegative. This rearrangement joins TRBV7-2 to TRBJ1-5; 7 positions agree with TRBD1. CDR3 sequence reads: CASSLVGQNQPQHF. In nucleotides, the CDR3 is TGTGCCAGCAGCTTAGTGGGACAGAATCAGCCCCAGCATTTT.